Below, one TCR beta chain is given with its context. Patients in Seattle were enrolled during active infection, then followed longitudinally. This CDR3 comprises 14 residues. V dropped 4 bases and J dropped 7 bases, with 16 bases sitting between them. CDR1 SNHLY and CDR2 FYNNEI come from the germline V gene. This entry belongs to a study of blood T cell repertoires in COVID-19. Only in-frame clones appear in the TCRdb table, and some are missing; sequencing was by immunoSEQ multiplex PCR. The sample records around 480,000 clones, approximately 88% being singletons. The chain links TRBV2 to TRBJ1-1; no reliable D call. The sample was peripheral blood. The TCR comes from a woman between 45 and 65 years old with COVID-19, enrolled during active disease. CDR3 amino acids: CASSVPGSGLEAFF. Here the CDR3 DNA reads TGTGCCAGCAGTGTGCCGGGGTCGGGCCTTGAAGCTTTCTTT.